Below are 10 T cell receptor beta chains sequenced from a single sample in a study of blood T cell repertoires in COVID-19. The data were produced by immunoSEQ multiplex PCR, yet TCRdb's version contains in-frame clones alone and is incomplete. This sample has 250,000 or so clones; 83% occur once, and the top ten carry 3% to 4.5%. Sample: PBMCs or T cells enriched from blood (not recorded which). Every receptor here comes from a woman aged 35 to 49 who had been exposed to COVID-19.

The chain recombines TRBV4-1 with TRBJ1-1; D is ambiguous. The CDR3 is 16 residues long. The V end was cut by 0 bases, the J end by 0 bases, with 11 bases between. Germline-derived CDR1 and CDR2 are MGHRA and YSYEKL. In DNA, the CDR3 is TGCGCCAGCAGCCAAGATATAATCGGGTTGAACACTGAAGCTTTCTTT. Translation gives CASSQDIIGLNTEAFF.

This clone turned up a few times. V gene TRBV7-2 combines with J gene TRBJ1-2; tentative D call: TRBD1 (6 bases). Deletions cut 6 bases from V and 6 bases from J, with 14 bases between. The CDR3 runs to 13 residues. CDR1 is SGHTA and CDR2 is FQGNSA in the germline V gene. The CDR3 spells CASRETGANGYTF. In nucleotides, the CDR3 is TGTGCCAGCAGGGAGACAGGTGCCAATGGCTACACCTTC.

The V call is TRBV5-1, the J call TRBJ1-1, with 7 bases lining up with TRBD1. V was pared by 4 bases and J by 3 bases, with 6 bases of the junction left unmatched. This CDR3 is 14 amino acids long. The germline V gene has CDR1 SGHRS and CDR2 YFSETQ. CDR3 sequence reads: CASSTEQGHTEAFF. The CDR3 coding sequence is TGCGCCAGCAGCACCGAACAGGGGCACACTGAAGCTTTCTTT.

The chain has TRBV5-1 and TRBJ1-1; D is unclear. V lost 4 bases, J lost 3 bases, and 13 bases lay in between. CDR1 and CDR2 from the germline V gene are SGHRS and YFSETQ. The length of the CDR3 is 14 residues. CDR3 sequence reads: CASSLRGVDTEAFF. The CDR3 DNA reads as TGCGCCAGCAGCCTACGGGGAGTGGACACTGAAGCTTTCTTT.

V gene TRBV7-2 combines with J gene TRBJ1-1; the match to TRBD1 covers 10 bases. The germline gives CDR1 SGHTA, CDR2 FQGNSA. The CDR3 spans 16 residues. J gave up 4 bases and V 4 bases, and 9 bases lay outside the gene matches. The CDR3 DNA is TGTGCCAGCAGCTCCGGACAGGGGGGAGGTGGCACTGAAGCTTTCTTT. Translated, it gives CASSSGQGGGGTEAFF.

The rearrangement links TRBV7-2 to TRBJ1-3, with a possible D match to TRBD1 (5 bases). The germline V gene encodes CDR1 SGHTA and CDR2 FQGNSA. Deletions cut 5 bases from V and 3 bases from J, with 11 bases between. The CDR3 extends over 14 amino acids. In DNA form, the CDR3 reads TGTGCCAGCAGCCTCGCAGGGTTTGGAAACACCATATATTTT. Its protein product is CASSLAGFGNTIYF.

This chain's CDR3 is CASRGDRAGGYTF. The DNA for the CDR3 is TGTGCCAGCAGGGGGGACAGAGCAGGTGGCTACACCTTC. The rearrangement joins TRBV27 to TRBJ1-2; 7 bases match TRBD1. The CDR3 is made up of 13 amino acids. The V gene end was trimmed by 6 bases and the J gene end by 7 bases; junction bases not matched to a gene: 8. Germline lookup yields CDR1 MNHEY and CDR2 SMNVEV (reference sequence).

The V and J genes are TRBV3-1 (or the pseudogene TRBV3-2) and TRBJ2-1; TRBD1 agrees at 10 bases. The ends lost 4 bases at V and 4 bases at J; junction bases unmatched: 4. The CDR3 covers 15 residues. Per the germline V gene, CDR1 is LGHDT and CDR2 is YNNKEL (reference sequence). The CDR3 protein is CASSPGTGVYNEQFF. The CDR3 bases are TGTGCCAGCAGCCCCGGGACAGGGGTGTACAATGAGCAGTTCTTC.

In this sample, this clone turned up once. The V and J genes are TRBV18 and TRBJ1-4; D is perhaps TRBD1 (5 bases). In germline, CDR1 is KGHSH, CDR2 LQKENI. V was cut by 6 bases and J by 3 bases, with 14 bases left in between. The CDR3 length is 15 residues. CDR3 amino acids: CASSPEQAANEKLFF. In DNA, the CDR3 is TGTGCCAGCTCTCCTGAACAGGCGGCTAATGAAAAACTGTTTTTT.

This chain joins TRBV9 and TRBJ2-3; D call uncertain. The CDR3 extends over 14 amino acids. Trimming stripped 4 bases from V and 2 bases from J, with 11 bases between. CDR1 is SGDLS and CDR2 is YYNGEE in the germline V gene. CDR3 coding DNA: TGTGCCAGCAGCCCCGCAGGTTTCACAGATACGCAGTATTTT. This sequence encodes CASSPAGFTDTQYF. The full variable domain, rest sourced from reference TRBV9 and TRBJ2-3, is DSGVTQTPKHLITATGQRVTLRCSPRSGDLSVYWYQQSLDQGLQFLIQYYNGEERAKGNILERFSAQQFPDLHSELNLSSLELGDSALYFCASSPAGFTDTQYFGPGTRLTVL.